This TCR beta chain is drawn from a study of Ad26.COV2.S vaccination and SARS-CoV-2 variants. Sequenced by immunoSEQ multiplex PCR; TCRdb stores in-frame clones only, minus some. This sample has 250,000 to 300,000 clones, with over 75% found just once. Treatment described: some 20 received Ad26.COV2.S at low or high dose, single or two shots; 5 received placebo; per-sample allocation not given. Sampling happened 63 days after the first vaccine or placebo injection. The CDR3 length is 12 residues. The V gene end was trimmed by 8 bases and the J gene end by 10 bases; junction bases not matched to a gene: 10.

The sequencing here drew on peripheral blood, taken in a trial of Ad26.COV2.S vaccine versus placebo. The rearrangement joins TRBV12-3 or TRBV12-4 to TRBJ1-1; 7 bases are shared with TRBD1. The TCR comes from a person between 18 and 59 years old who received the Ad26.COV2.S COVID-19 vaccine or a placebo. In DNA form, the CDR3 reads TGTGCCAGCGCGGGTGGCCCAGGGGGAGCTTTCTTT. This translates into CASAGGPGGAFF.